This T cell receptor beta chain emerged from a study of shared clonotypes between healthy human individuals. Whole-study results and caveats: What rarefaction showed was incomplete sorted-subset sequencing despite large depth.

Some clones are missing from TCRdb's copy, which holds only in-frame ones; the method was immunoSEQ multiplex PCR. In the table there are fewer than 800,000 clones, around 92% of which are singletons. A remark on this clone: Its antigen is not known.

CD45RO-negative cells were positively selected for CCR7, leaving out terminally differentiated effector memory CD45RA+ cells. The donors, all of them Caucasian adults, lived in Nashville, Tennessee. The V end lost 2 bases, the J end lost 5 bases, and 8 bases lay between the germline ends. CDR3 length: 13 amino acids. Germline lookup yields CDR1 SGHTA and CDR2 FQGNSA. The clonotype was recovered from a man aged 30 to 45 in good health. This rearrangement joins TRBV7-2 to TRBJ2-3; either TRBD1 or TRBD2 may fit D (5 bases each). Sequencing was done on a sample of naive CD8+ T cells sorted from blood. The CDR3 is CASSLWDVDTQYF. The CDR3, as DNA: TGTGCCAGCAGCTTATGGGACGTAGATACGCAGTATTTT.